The 18 T cell receptor beta chains presented below share a single source sample, sequenced in a study of blood T cell repertoires in COVID-19. Profiling relied on immunoSEQ multiplex PCR, and the TCRdb table lists in-frame clones only, not all of them. Of 400,000 to 500,000 clones listed, roughly 90% were seen once; the top ten hold 1.8%. The sample consisted of PBMCs or T cells enriched from blood (not recorded which). Receptors were obtained from a woman aged 40 to 55 who had recovered from COVID-19.

Here the CDR3 reads CASSSYTEAFF. As DNA, the CDR3 is TGTGCCAGCAGCTCTTACACTGAAGCTTTCTTT. The gene calls are TRBV6-2 or TRBV6-3 and TRBJ1-1; D gene ambiguous. Trimming pared 6 bases from V and 3 bases from J, leaving 5 bases between. Germline-derived CDR1 and CDR2 are MNHEY and SVGEGT. This CDR3 has 11 residues.

Concerning this clone: Other DNA sequences in this sample translate to the same CDR3. The chain carries TRBV2 and TRBJ2-1; 8 bases match TRBD1. Germline V gene data show CDR1 as SNHLY and CDR2 as FYNNEI. The length of the CDR3 is 15 residues. With V trimmed by 1 base and J by 1 base, 0 bases remained unmatched. CDR3 amino acids: CASSEDRGSYNEQFF. As DNA, the CDR3 is TGTGCCAGCAGTGAAGACAGGGGGTCCTACAATGAGCAGTTCTTC.

The chain carries TRBV11-3 and TRBJ2-2; 9 bases are a match to TRBD1. After removal of 5 bases from V and 6 bases from J, the junction contained 4 bases not matched to a gene. Looked up from germline, CDR1 is SGHNT and CDR2 is YENEEA. The CDR3 has 14 amino acids. As DNA, the CDR3 is TGTGCCAGCAGCCCTTGGGACAGGGCCGGGGAGCTGTTTTTT. This encodes CASSPWDRAGELFF. Filled out from reference TRBV11-3 and TRBJ2-2, the complete variable domain reads EAGVVQSPRYKIIEKKQPVAFWCNPISGHNTLYWYLQNLGQGPELLIRYENEEAVDDSQLPKDRFSAERLKGVDSTLKIQPAELGDSAVYLCASSPWDRAGELFFGEGSRLTVL.

V gene TRBV11-2 combines with J gene TRBJ1-6; 7 bases are a match to TRBD1. The CDR3 covers 18 residues. Germline V gene lookup returns CDR1 SGHAT and CDR2 FQNNGV. The V segment lost 5 bases and the J segment 0 bases; nucleotides outside the gene matches: 10. CDR3 bases: TGTGCCAGCAGCAAAACAGGGGCGCCCAGCTCCTATAATTCACCCCTCCACTTT. This translates into CASSKTGAPSSYNSPLHF.

V gene TRBV3-1 (or the pseudogene TRBV3-2) combines with J gene TRBJ2-1; D not certain. With 0 bases removed from V and 1 base from J, the gap between germline ends came to 10 bases. The CDR3 runs to 16 residues. Germline assignment: CDR1 LGHDT and CDR2 YNNKEL (reference sequence). CDR3 coding DNA: TGTGCCAGCAGCCAAGATCTGAGGATGTCCTACAATGAGCAGTTCTTC. Encoded protein: CASSQDLRMSYNEQFF.

J is TRBJ1-6 and V is TRBV12-5; a weak D match, TRBD1 (5 bases). The germline V and J ends were trimmed by 0 bases and 1 base, with 16 bases remaining between them. The germline CDR1 and CDR2 sequences are LGHNT and FRNRAP. The CDR3 loop spans 19 amino acids. CDR3 loop: CASGLVQVGRRSYNSPLHF. DNA for the CDR3: TGTGCTAGTGGTTTGGTACAGGTTGGAAGGCGTTCCTATAATTCACCCCTCCACTTT.

This clone was picked up one time. This chain joins TRBV27 and TRBJ1-1, with D unresolved. This CDR3 spans 18 amino acids. The V gene's germline CDR1 is MNHEY and CDR2 SMNVEV (reference sequence). The V end was cut by 0 bases, the J end by 2 bases, with 19 bases between. In DNA, the CDR3 is TGTGCCAGCAGTTTATCGGCGAATCCAGCACAGTTCAACACTGAAGCTTTCTTT. Protein product: CASSLSANPAQFNTEAFF.

V is TRBV27 and J is TRBJ1-5, with 7 bases aligning to TRBD1. Germline V gene lookup returns CDR1 MNHEY and CDR2 SMNVEV (reference sequence). The CDR3 is 16 amino acids. Trimming at V came to 4 bases and at J to 5 bases, leaving 11 bases not matched to a gene. DNA for the CDR3: TGTGCCAGCAGTTCCGACCCCGGGACAGCTTATCAGCCCCAGCATTTT. Its translation: CASSSDPGTAYQPQHF.

The CDR3 loop is CASSDPRPPGHSYNEQFF. The CDR3 DNA reads TGTGCCAGCAGTGACCCGCGGCCACCGGGACATAGTTACAATGAGCAGTTCTTC. This chain connects TRBV25-1 to TRBJ2-1; the D gene is possibly TRBD1 (6 bases). Deletions cut 3 bases from V and 4 bases from J, with 22 bases between. This CDR3 region has 18 residues. Germline lookup yields CDR1 MGHDK and CDR2 SYGVNS. Drawing the rest from reference TRBV25-1 and TRBJ2-1, the complete variable domain is EADIYQTPRYLVIGTGKKITLECSQTMGHDKMYWYQQDPGMELHLIHYSYGVNSTEKGDLSSESTVSRIRTEHFPLTLESARPSHTSQYLCASSDPRPPGHSYNEQFFGPGTRLTVL.

The V gene is TRBV4-3, the J gene TRBJ2-1; 7 nucleotides match TRBD2. The CDR3 covers 14 residues. Germline V gene data show CDR1 as LGHNA and CDR2 as YSLEER. V gave up 1 base and J gave up 8 bases; unmatched junction bases: 5. In nucleotides, the CDR3 is TGCGCCAGCAGCCAAGGTGCGGGAGCGTATGAGCAGTTCTTC. This codes for CASSQGAGAYEQFF.

This clone was seen a few times. This chain links TRBV9 with TRBJ1-2, with D perhaps matching TRBD1 (5 bases). The V gene's germline CDR1 is SGDLS and CDR2 YYNGEE. The CDR3 sequence is 13 residues long. Trimming cost V 5 bases and J 7 bases, with 15 bases left between them. The CDR3: CASSYHGGSGYTF. The CDR3 DNA is TGTGCCAGCAGTTACCACGGGGGGAGTGGCTACACCTTC.

The chain has TRBV19 and TRBJ2-7, with a possible D match to TRBD2 (5 bases). CDR1 and CDR2 (germline): LNHDA, SQIVND (reference sequence). The V end was cut by 7 bases, the J end by 3 bases, with 19 bases between. This CDR3 has 15 amino acids. The CDR3 DNA is TGTGCCAGTACCCTAAAAGGGAGTGGGTTCTACGAGCAGTACTTC. Its protein product is CASTLKGSGFYEQYF.

This chain connects TRBV19 to TRBJ2-1, with 8 bases matching TRBD2. Germline CDR1 reads LNHDA; CDR2 reads SQIVND (reference sequence). V trimming: 0 bases; J trimming: 5 bases; junction bases outside the gene matches: 0. The CDR3 totals 14 residues. The CDR3 protein is CASSIDGRDNEQFF. The DNA of the CDR3 is TGTGCCAGTAGTATAGACGGGAGGGACAATGAGCAGTTCTTC. The full variable domain, with the rest looked up from reference TRBV19 and TRBJ2-1, is DGGITQSPKYLFRKEGQNVTLSCEQNLNHDAMYWYRQDPGQGLRLIYYSQIVNDFQKGDIAEGYSVSREKKESFPLTVTSAQKNPTAFYLCASSIDGRDNEQFFGPGTRLTVL.

The gene calls are TRBV20-1 and TRBJ2-5; TRBD2 aligns across 7 bases. The CDR3 sequence is 14 residues long. Looked up from germline, CDR1 is DFQATT and CDR2 is SNEGSKA (reference sequence). The trim removed 3 bases at V and 2 bases at J, leaving 6 bases unmatched. Here the CDR3 DNA reads TGCAGTGCTAGTGGGCGGGGGACGCAAGAGACCCAGTACTTC. Its translation: CSASGRGTQETQYF.

The chain uses TRBV14 and TRBJ1-2; 9 bases fit TRBD1. The germline CDR1 and CDR2 sequences are SGHDN and FVKESK. The length of the CDR3 is 15 residues. V was clipped by 5 bases and J by 4 bases; unmatched bases: 8. This CDR3 reads CASSGLGQGSYGYTF. CDR3 DNA sequence: TGTGCCAGCAGCGGGCTAGGACAGGGGAGCTATGGCTACACCTTC.

This clone was found once. V gene TRBV19 combines with J gene TRBJ1-2, with 11 positions matching TRBD1. Trimming took 8 bases from V and 3 from J; bases not matched to a gene: 2. The CDR3 is made up of 13 amino acids. Germline CDR1 reads LNHDA; CDR2 reads SQIVND (reference sequence). CDR3 sequence (DNA): TGTGCCAGTCGGGGACAGGGGGACTATGGCTACACCTTC. Its translation is CASRGQGDYGYTF.

The rearrangement links TRBV2 to TRBJ1-6; perhaps TRBD1 as D (6 bases). CDR1 is SNHLY, CDR2 FYNNEI, per germline. The germline V and J ends were trimmed by 8 bases and 4 bases, with 15 bases remaining between them. The CDR3 sequence is 15 residues long. The CDR3 loop reads CASGEGQLYNSPLHF. As DNA, the CDR3 is TGTGCCAGCGGGGAAGGACAGCTTTATAATTCACCCCTCCACTTT.

This clone was seen just once. This sequence joins TRBV19 and TRBJ2-3; 10 bases line up with TRBD1. This CDR3 has 16 amino acids. Per the germline V gene, CDR1 is LNHDA and CDR2 is SQIVND (reference sequence). V gave up 9 bases and J gave up 4 bases; unmatched junction bases: 13. The CDR3 is CASNPGDRGHADTQYF. CDR3 in DNA: TGTGCCAGCAACCCCGGTGACAGGGGGCATGCAGATACGCAGTATTTT.